Sequencing of this T cell receptor (beta chain) was carried out in a study of T cell repertoires in cytomegalovirus infection. Background on the study: The authors used CMV epitopes that were HLA-C-restricted (recently identified) and HLA-B-restricted (well studied). Evidence of both CMV infection and a matching HLA type came from public TCR beta signatures. Study-wide results and caveats: Public TCR beta family frequency separated CMV-and-HLA carriers, including in an independent cohort.

MiXCR was run by TCRdb on the reads, yielding one entry per CDR3 protein. The sample includes 700,000 to 950,000 distinct CDR3 sequences, approximately 32% of them seen just once. Trimming shortened V by 5 bases and J by 2 bases, and 14 bases separated the two germline ends. The CDR3 loop spans 15 amino acids. From germline, CDR1 is SGHVS and CDR2 FNYEAQ. This clonotype was seen a few times. Antigen: not known. This receptor was obtained from a human donor in good health (CMV status not recorded). Some clones in this sample may be carry-over from other donors' samples. This rearrangement joins TRBV7-6 to TRBJ2-3; D ambiguous. The sequences come from cultured CD8+ T cells from PBMCs, collected from culture after CMV antigen stimulation. CDR3 region: CASSPDPDNTDTQYF. Written as DNA, the CDR3 is TGTGCCAGCAGCCCGGACCCTGATAACACAGATACGCAGTATTTT. The full variable domain, completed using reference TRBV7-6 and TRBJ2-3, is GAGVSQSPRYKVTKRGQDVALRCDPISGHVSLYWYRQALGQGPEFLTYFNYEAQQDKSGLPNDRFSAERPEGSISTLTIQRTEQRDSAMYRCASSPDPDNTDTQYFGPGTRLTVL.